This T cell receptor (beta chain) originates from a study of monozygotic twins with inflammatory bowel disease. Study-wide points: In these data, no single strong IBD-associated signal or clonotype received support. Variability in patient repertoires may have come partly from differing immunosuppressive treatments.

Whole blood without T cell sorting served as the source of isolated total RNA. On this clonotype itself: Its matching antigen is unknown.

Germline V gene lookup returns CDR1 MNHNS and CDR2 SASEGT. The length of the CDR3 is 14 residues. Using the 5' RACE reads, TCRdb records one entry per CDR3 protein without DNA. The sample has fewer than 550,000 distinct CDR3 sequences; the top ten hold around 2.4%. This chain uses TRBV6-1 with TRBJ2-2; TCRdb picks TRBD1, but there is no DNA to check that call. The sequence was obtained from a human donor with ulcerative colitis or Crohn's disease, or a healthy co-twin of an affected twin (not recorded which). The sequenced sample consisted of blood. CDR3 region: CASSPGQGTGELFF.